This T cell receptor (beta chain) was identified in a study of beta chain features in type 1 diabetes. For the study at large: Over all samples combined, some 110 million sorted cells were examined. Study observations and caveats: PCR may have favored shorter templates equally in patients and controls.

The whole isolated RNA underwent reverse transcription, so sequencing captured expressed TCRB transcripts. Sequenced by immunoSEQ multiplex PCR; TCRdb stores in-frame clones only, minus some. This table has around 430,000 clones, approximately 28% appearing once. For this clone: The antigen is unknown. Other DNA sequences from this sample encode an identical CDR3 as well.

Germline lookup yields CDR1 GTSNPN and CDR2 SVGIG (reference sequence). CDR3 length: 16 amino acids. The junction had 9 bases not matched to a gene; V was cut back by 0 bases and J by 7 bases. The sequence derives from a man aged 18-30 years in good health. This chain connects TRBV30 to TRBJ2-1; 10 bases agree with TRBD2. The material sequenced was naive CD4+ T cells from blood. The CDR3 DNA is TGTGCCTGGAGTGTGAGGCTAGCGGGAGTGGGGAATGAGCAGTTCTTC. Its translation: CAWSVRLAGVGNEQFF.